These 28 T cell receptor beta chains were all obtained from the same sample, sequenced in a study of spatial heterogeneity in lung cancer. Time point meaning: sample taken at primary tumor resection. Each CDR3 protein is one row after TCRdb ran MiXCR on the 5' RACE reads. In the table there are 20,000 to 30,000 distinct CDR3 sequences, around 4.6% of which are singletons. The specimen comprised PBMCs, sampled at surgery. These TCRs come from a male donor with early-stage non-small cell lung cancer.

There are many counts of this clonotype. V and J are TRBV4-3 and TRBJ2-2; D could derive from TRBD1 or TRBD2 (6 bases each). Germline V gene lookup returns CDR1 LGHNA and CDR2 YSLEER. The CDR3 totals 15 residues. Trimming shortened V by 1 base and J by 6 bases, and 12 bases separated the two germline ends. CDR3 in DNA: TGCGCCAGCAGCCAAGCGGGGGCACGATCCGGGGAGCTGTTTTTT. Amino acids: CASSQAGARSGELFF.

This clonotype was recorded at least ten times. The rearrangement uses TRBV12-3 or TRBV12-4 and TRBJ1-1; no firm D call. The CDR3 loop spans 13 amino acids. The V end lost 2 bases, the J end lost 6 bases, and 10 bases lay between the germline ends. CDR3 DNA: TGTGCCAGCAGTTTACGGAAGGGTGCTGAAGCTTTCTTT. It translates to CASSLRKGAEAFF.

There are many counts of this clonotype. The CDR3 nucleotides read TGTGCCAGCAGTTTATCATCAGGGAGAGTCAATCAGCCCCAGCATTTT. Translating it yields CASSLSSGRVNQPQHF. The chain is built from TRBV27 and TRBJ1-5; possibly TRBD1 for D (5 bases). The germline V gene encodes CDR1 MNHEY and CDR2 SMNVEV (reference sequence). With 0 bases removed from V and 3 bases from J, the gap between germline ends came to 12 bases. The CDR3 is 16 residues long.

This clonotype was picked up many times. The chain joins TRBV6-1 to TRBJ2-7, with D perhaps assigned TRBD1 or TRBD2 (6 bases each). There are 15 residues in the CDR3. Trimming left V 2 bases short and J 2 bases short, with 13 bases between. Germline values: CDR1 MNHNS, CDR2 SASEGT. As DNA, the CDR3 is TGTGCCAGCAGTGAATTACAGGGAGGAACCTACGAGCAGTACTTC. It encodes CASSELQGGTYEQYF.

By sample fraction, this clonotype is medium-sized. The chain carries TRBV25-1 and TRBJ2-3, with 7 bases aligning to TRBD2. V dropped 6 bases and J dropped 6; count of bases not matched to a gene: 9. The CDR3 is 14 amino acids. Germline V gives CDR1 MGHDK, CDR2 SYGVNS. The CDR3 region has the DNA TGTGCCAGCAGCTATGGGGGAGGGTTGGATACGCAGTATTTT. It is translated as CASSYGGGLDTQYF.

This clonotype was seen many times. This chain connects TRBV7-3 to TRBJ2-1; 12 nucleotides align to TRBD2. V was pared by 5 bases and J by 7 bases, with 9 bases of the junction left unmatched. Germline V gene sequence: CDR1 SGHTA, CDR2 FQGTGA. CDR3 length equals 16 residues. The CDR3 DNA reads as TGTGCCAGCAGCCCCGGTTCTAGCGGGAGGGGAAATGAGCAGTTCTTC. It specifies CASSPGSSGRGNEQFF.

This clonotype came up many times. This chain links TRBV12-3 or TRBV12-4 with TRBJ2-4; the D gene is possibly TRBD2 (7 bases). The CDR3 totals 15 residues. The V end lost 1 base, the J end lost 3 bases, and 10 bases lay between the germline ends. Here the CDR3 reads CASSLGGGLKNIQYF. CDR3 nucleotides: TGTGCCAGCAGTTTAGGGGGGGGCCTCAAAAACATTCAGTACTTC.

V is TRBV6-2 or TRBV6-3 and J is TRBJ2-6; D perhaps matches TRBD1 (6 bases). The CDR3 loop spans 15 amino acids. The V end was cut by 7 bases, the J end by 3 bases, with 13 bases between. Germline loops: CDR1 MNHEY, CDR2 SVGEGT. The chain's CDR3 is CASNDRSFGANVLTF. The DNA of the CDR3 is TGTGCCAGCAACGACAGGTCCTTTGGGGCCAACGTCCTGACTTTC.

This clonotype has a count of ten or more. The chain employs TRBV7-3 and TRBJ1-2; no clear D. The CDR3 consists of 15 residues. Germline CDR1 reads SGHTA; CDR2 reads FQGTGA. V was clipped by 2 bases and J by 8 bases, with 18 bases between them. The CDR3 bases are TGTGCCAGCAGCTTAGCCGGGCCGCAGAGAGAGGGCTACACCTTC. Its protein is CASSLAGPQREGYTF.

This clonotype has ten or more counts. The V call is TRBV14, the J call TRBJ2-1; D uncertain. CDR3 length equals 13 residues. Trimming took off 0 bases at V and 8 bases at J, with 8 bases between the two ends. Germline-derived CDR1 and CDR2 are SGHDN and FVKESK. CDR3 sequence reads: CASSQENNHEQFF. The CDR3 region has the DNA TGTGCCAGCAGCCAAGAGAACAACCATGAGCAGTTCTTC. Using reference TRBV14 and TRBJ2-1 for the parts outside the CDR3, the full variable domain is EAGVTQFPSHSVIEKGQTVTLRCDPISGHDNLYWYRRVMGKEIKFLLHFVKESKQDESGMPNNRFLAERTGGTYSTLKVQPAELEDSGVYFCASSQENNHEQFFGPGTRLTVL.

There are many counts of this clonotype. This chain connects TRBV6-4 to TRBJ2-2; 9 positions match TRBD2. The CDR3 contains 14 residues. V dropped 3 bases and J dropped 4; count of bases not matched to a gene: 0. Germline-derived CDR1 and CDR2 are MRHNA and SNTAGT. CDR3 sequence reads: CASSEAGGTGELFF. CDR3 in DNA: TGTGCCAGCAGTGAAGCGGGGGGCACCGGGGAGCTGTTTTTT.

This clonotype showed up many times. The rearrangement links TRBV5-1 to TRBJ1-6; TRBD1 is a possible D gene (6 bases). V gave up 0 bases and J gave up 7 bases, with 14 bases separating them. CDR3 length: 16 amino acids. Looked up from germline, CDR1 is SGHRS and CDR2 is YFSETQ. The CDR3 loop reads CASSLAGRQGNSPLHF. CDR3 bases: TGCGCCAGCAGCTTGGCTGGGCGGCAGGGGAATTCACCCCTCCACTTT.

This clonotype was observed many times. This chain uses TRBV6-5 with TRBJ2-3, with 7 bases lining up with TRBD2. The germline V gene has CDR1 MNHEY and CDR2 SVGAGI. V lost 2 bases, J lost 5 bases, and 1 base stayed unmatched. The CDR3 is made up of 13 amino acids. CDR3 amino acids: CASSYGGEDTQYF. The CDR3 nucleotides are TGTGCCAGCAGTTACGGGGGGGAAGATACGCAGTATTTT.

This clonotype was detected many times. The rearrangement joins TRBV20-1 to TRBJ1-6, with a tentative D call TRBD1 (5 bases). The CDR3 loop spans 18 amino acids. The germline gives CDR1 DFQATT, CDR2 SNEGSKA (reference sequence). Deletions cut 2 bases from V and 0 bases from J, with 17 bases between. The chain's CDR3 is CSARRQGVRSSYNSPLHF. The CDR3 nucleotides are TGCAGTGCTAGACGCCAGGGAGTAAGAAGCTCCTATAATTCACCCCTCCACTTT.

This clonotype was found many times. The chain has TRBV5-5 and TRBJ1-3; D remains unclear. The CDR3 length is 13 residues. V lost 5 bases, J lost 0 bases, and 6 bases lay in between. The V gene's germline CDR1 is SGHKS and CDR2 YYEKEE (reference sequence). The CDR3: CASSWGSGNTIYF. For the CDR3, the DNA is TGTGCCAGCAGTTGGGGCTCTGGAAACACCATATATTTT.

As to this clonotype: The CDR3 ends on some other residue instead of the conserved phenylalanine or tryptophan, so this is likely a read error. This chain links TRBV7-3 with TRBJ2-3; 8 bases match TRBD1. The V gene's germline CDR1 is SGHTA and CDR2 FQGTGA. The CDR3 runs 13 residues. The J segment lost 10 bases and the V segment lost 3 bases, leaving 6 bases of the junction unmatched. Here the CDR3 DNA reads TGTGCCAGCAGCTTTGCAGGGGGCGCGGCGCAGTATTCT. Its protein is CASSFAGGAAQYS.

This clonotype was counted ten times or more. The chain combines TRBV12-3 or TRBV12-4 with TRBJ2-7; the D is unclear. This CDR3 spans 13 amino acids. V was trimmed by 4 bases and J by 1 base, leaving 8 bases between them. As DNA, the CDR3 is TGTGCCAGCAGTTCGGGCTATTCCTACGAGCAGTACTTC. Translation: CASSSGYSYEQYF.

This clonotype was seen at least ten times. The chain has TRBV4-2 and TRBJ1-1; possibly TRBD1 for D (5 bases). CDR1 LGHNA and CDR2 YNFKEQ come from the germline V gene. V was trimmed by 0 bases and J by 4 bases, leaving 18 bases between them. CDR3 length: 17 residues. The CDR3 sequence is CASSQEIGTAEVTEAFF. The CDR3 nucleotides are TGTGCCAGCAGCCAAGAAATAGGGACGGCGGAGGTCACTGAAGCTTTCTTT.

This clonotype counts as medium-sized. The J gene is TRBJ1-2, the V gene TRBV5-4; 7 positions agree with TRBD1. Looked up from germline, CDR1 is SGHNT and CDR2 is YYREEE (reference sequence). The CDR3 sequence is 14 residues long. The trim removed 2 bases at V and 4 bases at J, leaving 5 bases unmatched. In DNA, the CDR3 is TGTGCCAGCAGCTTAGACAGGGATGTCTATGGCTACACCTTC. Its translation: CASSLDRDVYGYTF.

Ten or more counts support this clonotype. The rearrangement links TRBV5-1 to TRBJ1-2; D not resolved. The CDR3 sequence is 13 residues long. CDR1 and CDR2 from the germline V gene are SGHRS and YFSETQ. V was shortened by 2 bases and J by 8 bases, with 13 bases between the two germline ends. CDR3 sequence reads: CASSFSLAEGYTF. For the CDR3, the DNA is TGCGCCAGCAGCTTCTCCCTGGCAGAGGGCTACACCTTC.

This clonotype occurred many times. The rearrangement joins TRBV5-1 to TRBJ2-1; 14 bases agree with TRBD2. Germline loops: CDR1 SGHRS, CDR2 YFSETQ. The CDR3 has 15 amino acids. Germline trimming cut 5 bases from V and 8 bases from J; bases unmatched to any gene: 6. The CDR3 sequence is CASRSLGLAGDEQFF. Here the CDR3 DNA reads TGCGCCAGCAGGAGCCTGGGACTAGCGGGAGATGAGCAGTTCTTC.

This clonotype was counted ten times or more. The chain carries TRBV3-1 and TRBJ1-2; D gene uncertain. Germline lookup yields CDR1 LGHDT and CDR2 YNNKEL (reference sequence). The CDR3 sequence is 12 residues long. V lost 0 bases to trimming and J lost 12 bases, with 11 bases between them. The CDR3 loop reads CASSQEHNPHTF. CDR3 sequence (DNA): TGTGCCAGCAGCCAAGAGCACAACCCTCACACCTTC.

This chain connects TRBV10-3 to TRBJ2-3, with a weak D call TRBD2 (5 bases). CDR1 is ENHRY, CDR2 SYGVKD, per germline. V was clipped by 5 bases and J by 7 bases, with 13 bases between them. CDR3 length equals 13 residues. The CDR3 nucleotides read TGTGCCATCAGTACCGGGGAAAGGAATACGCAGTATTTT. It specifies CAISTGERNTQYF.

This clonotype was detected ten times or more. V gene TRBV7-2 combines with J gene TRBJ1-4; possible D gene TRBD1, 5 bases. The CDR3 totals 15 residues. Per germline, CDR1 SGHTA and CDR2 FQGNSA. The germline V and J ends were trimmed by 4 bases and 2 bases, with 11 bases remaining between them. In nucleotides, the CDR3 is TGTGCCAGCAGCTCTCAGGGACGGACTAATGAAAAACTGTTTTTT. Amino acid sequence: CASSSQGRTNEKLFF.

This clonotype counts as medium-sized. This chain connects TRBV4-3 to TRBJ2-5; 10 nucleotides line up with TRBD2. Germline values: CDR1 LGHNA, CDR2 YSLEER. V was pared by 4 bases and J by 4 bases, with 9 bases of the junction left unmatched. The CDR3 length is 16 residues. The CDR3 nucleotides read TGCGCCAGCAGCCCTGAGGTAGCGGGGGGTCGAGAGACCCAGTACTTC. Encoded protein: CASSPEVAGGRETQYF.

In its sample, this clonotype was seen many times. The CDR3 protein is CASSRPAGEHQETQYF. The CDR3 DNA is TGTGCCAGCAGCCGCCCAGCGGGAGAGCACCAAGAGACCCAGTACTTC. The chain is built from TRBV7-9 and TRBJ2-5; 8 bases are shared with TRBD2. Germline V gene data show CDR1 as SEHNR and CDR2 as FQNEAQ (reference sequence). This CDR3 is built from 16 residues. V shed 5 bases and J 0 bases; nucleotides not matched to a gene: 8.

This chain connects TRBV19 to TRBJ1-5; tentative D call: TRBD1 (5 bases). This CDR3 contains 14 residues. Trimming shortened V by 6 bases and J by 5 bases, and 14 bases separated the two germline ends. Per the germline V gene, CDR1 is LNHDA and CDR2 is SQIVND (reference sequence). In DNA form, the CDR3 reads TGTGCCAGTAGCCCTAGACAGAGCCATCAGCCCCAGCATTTT. Translated, it gives CASSPRQSHQPQHF. The complete variable domain, with remaining parts taken from reference TRBV19 and TRBJ1-5, reads DGGITQSPKYLFRKEGQNVTLSCEQNLNHDAMYWYRQDPGQGLRLIYYSQIVNDFQKGDIAEGYSVSREKKESFPLTVTSAQKNPTAFYLCASSPRQSHQPQHFGDGTRLSIL.

Notes on this clonotype: The junction shows a germline mismatch at one end, possibly a read error. V and J are TRBV5-1 and TRBJ2-1, with D possibly TRBD1 on 6 matching bases. The CDR3 totals 18 residues. From germline, CDR1 is SGHRS and CDR2 YFSETQ. The CDR3 protein is CASSLRGSRTRSYNAQFF. CDR3 in DNA: TGCGCCAGCAGCTTGAGGGGGTCTAGGACCCGCTCCTACAATGCGCAGTTCTTC.